The source of this T cell receptor (beta chain) is a study of CD8 T cells in Susac syndrome. The V end lost 2 bases, the J end lost 6 bases, and 17 bases lay between the germline ends. The germline gives CDR1 SGHVS, CDR2 FQNEAQ. The CDR3 runs to 15 residues. High-throughput TCR beta sequencing covered peripheral CD8+ and CD4+ T cells. Random-hexamer reverse transcription was applied to about 0.45 to 1 ug RNA. TCRdb used MiXCR to reprocess the immunoSEQ multiplex PCR reads, holding one entry per CDR3 protein. This table holds approximately 100,000 distinct CDR3 sequences, around 90% found once. The TCR was taken from a human donor in good health. The chain has TRBV7-8 and TRBJ2-7, with unresolved D. Sequenced material: CD4+ T cells from PBMCs. CDR3 sequence: CASSLSRGLGSEQYF. CDR3 DNA sequence: TGTGCCAGCAGCTTATCAAGAGGTCTTGGGTCCGAGCAGTACTTC.